The following is a T cell receptor (beta chain) sequence with its context. Its antigen is undetermined. The CDR3 totals 13 residues. The V gene's germline CDR1 is MGHRA and CDR2 YSYEKL. This entry comes from a study of T cell clusters in autoimmune cytopenias. General study results and limits: TRB repertoire shifts in secondary cytopenia and chronic lymphocytic leukemia mostly reflected lymphoma, not autoimmunity.

Multiplex touch-down PCR amplified TRB using TRB-A and TRB-B pools in one tube. TCRdb reprocessed the multiplex PCR reads and keeps a single row for each CDR3 protein, giving no DNA. This sample's table has under 14,000 distinct CDR3 sequences. TRB amplification used approximately 0.25 ug of peripheral blood genomic DNA. In addition, the sample was reused for a study of T cell repertoires in aging, cancer and after chemotherapy. That study adds: The full dataset contained around 8.2 million TCR reads.

The V call is TRBV4-1, the J call TRBJ1-5. Sequenced: peripheral blood. The clonotype was recovered from a human donor in good health. CDR3 protein: CASSQPANQPQHF.